This entry lists 19 T cell receptor beta chains sequenced from one sample in a study of blood T cell repertoires in COVID-19. Generated by immunoSEQ multiplex PCR, the TCRdb table keeps only in-frame clones and is missing some. The sample has about 430,000 clones; 88% are singletons. Sample: PBMCs or T cells enriched from blood (not recorded which). These receptors all come from a woman under 30 who had been exposed to COVID-19.

The genes are TRBV6-1 and TRBJ1-6, with 8 bases fitting TRBD1. Germline V gives CDR1 MNHNS, CDR2 SASEGT. J was trimmed by 6 bases and V by 3 bases; bases with no gene match: 7. The CDR3 runs to 16 residues. CDR3 bases: TGTGCCAGCAGTGACAGGACAGGGTGGAGTAATTCACCCCTCCACTTT. Translating gives CASSDRTGWSNSPLHF.

The CDR3, as DNA: TGCGCCAGCAGTGACCCAGGTCTCTCCTACGAGCAGTACTTC. Translation: CASSDPGLSYEQYF. The rearrangement joins TRBV10-1 to TRBJ2-7; no firm D call. CDR3 length equals 14 residues. V gave up 3 bases and J gave up 0 bases, with 9 bases separating them. From germline, CDR1 is WNHNN and CDR2 SYGVQD (reference sequence).

This chain uses TRBV3-1 (or the pseudogene TRBV3-2) with TRBJ2-3; TRBD1 is a possible D gene (5 bases). The CDR3 loop spans 13 amino acids. Germline-derived CDR1 and CDR2 are LGHDT and YNNKEL (reference sequence). Trimming stripped 4 bases from V and 4 bases from J, with 9 bases between. DNA of the CDR3: TGTGCCAGCAGCCGCACAGGTTCAGATACGCAGTATTTT. This codes for CASSRTGSDTQYF.

The chain links TRBV9 to TRBJ2-3; TRBD2 agrees at 14 bases. Per the germline V gene, CDR1 is SGDLS and CDR2 is YYNGEE. The trim removed 3 bases at V and 2 bases at J, leaving 8 bases unmatched. This CDR3 region has 18 residues. The CDR3 reads CASSGGGLAGGITDTQYF. The CDR3 DNA follows: TGTGCCAGCAGCGGAGGTGGACTAGCGGGGGGAATCACAGATACGCAGTATTTT.

The V gene is TRBV12-3 or TRBV12-4, the J gene TRBJ1-1; D gene ambiguous. V lost 6 bases and J 1 base, leaving 6 bases between the germline ends. The CDR3 runs to 12 residues. CDR3 nucleotides: TGTGCCAGCAGGGAGGGGAACACTGAAGCTTTCTTT. Its protein is CASREGNTEAFF.

This clone was detected only once. CDR3 protein: CSAGPGQGVSAFF. The CDR3 DNA reads as TGCAGCGCCGGACCGGGACAGGGGGTCTCAGCTTTCTTT. The V and J genes are TRBV29-1 and TRBJ1-1, with 11 bases lining up with TRBD1. J lost 10 bases, V lost 7 bases, and 11 bases had no gene match. Germline CDR1 reads SQVTM; CDR2 reads ANQGSEA. The length of the CDR3 is 13 residues.

The chain carries TRBV6-5 and TRBJ2-1; TRBD2 matches 10 bases. V lost 2 bases and J lost 5; bases outside the gene matches: 0. This CDR3 region has 14 residues. CDR1 and CDR2 (germline): MNHEY, SVGAGI. This CDR3 reads CASSYLAGDNEQFF. The CDR3 DNA reads TGTGCCAGCAGTTACCTAGCGGGGGACAATGAGCAGTTCTTC.

This chain joins TRBV7-3 and TRBJ1-3; 9 bases line up with TRBD1. V gave up 0 bases and J gave up 8 bases; unmatched junction bases: 5. The CDR3 sequence is 15 residues long. Germline V gene lookup returns CDR1 SGHTA and CDR2 FQGTGA. The CDR3 DNA sequence: TGTGCCAGCAGCTTAACGGACAGGGGAGGGGACACCATATATTTT. It translates to CASSLTDRGGDTIYF.

This chain uses TRBV27 with TRBJ2-3; TRBD1 matches 7 bases. Germline CDR1 reads MNHEY; CDR2 reads SMNVEV (reference sequence). V trimming: 4 bases; J trimming: 6 bases; junction bases outside the gene matches: 7. This CDR3 region has 14 residues. The CDR3 nucleotides are TGTGCCAGCAGTTCAACCATGACAGGGGATACGCAGTATTTT. Encoded protein: CASSSTMTGDTQYF.

The rearrangement uses TRBV9 and TRBJ2-5, with D maybe TRBD1 (5 bases). Trimming left V 3 bases short and J 6 bases short, with 15 bases between. The CDR3 spans 14 residues. CDR1 and CDR2 from the germline V gene are SGDLS and YYNGEE. This CDR3 is CASSEGQGWKTQYF. CDR3 sequence (DNA): TGTGCCAGCAGCGAGGGCCAGGGATGGAAGACCCAGTACTTC.

The rearrangement links TRBV2 to TRBJ2-2; 15 nucleotides align to TRBD2. V shed 6 bases, J shed 7 bases, and the junction held 3 bases outside the gene matches. Germline V gene lookup returns CDR1 SNHLY and CDR2 FYNNEI. CDR3 length: 15 residues. The CDR3 DNA is TGTGCCAGCAGGGGACTAGCGGGAGGAAGCGGGGAGCTGTTTTTT. This translates into CASRGLAGGSGELFF.

The genes are TRBV27 and TRBJ2-7; 11 bases agree with TRBD2. The CDR3 extends over 15 amino acids. V shed 3 bases, J shed 4 bases, and the junction held 5 bases outside the gene matches. CDR1 MNHEY and CDR2 SMNVEV come from the germline V gene (reference sequence). DNA of the CDR3: TGTGCCAGCAGTTTGGCGGGACTAGCGGCTTACGAGCAGTACTTC. Its protein is CASSLAGLAAYEQYF.

V is TRBV5-4 and J is TRBJ2-1; 9 positions match TRBD2. The CDR3 consists of 16 residues. The V gene end was trimmed by 1 base and the J gene end by 2 bases; junction bases not matched to a gene: 4. Germline values: CDR1 SGHNT, CDR2 YYREEE (reference sequence). The CDR3 nucleotides read TGTGCCAGCAGCTTGTTTAGCGGGGGCCCCTACAATGAGCAGTTCTTC. Protein sequence: CASSLFSGGPYNEQFF. Full variable domain (remainder filled in from reference TRBV5-4 and TRBJ2-1): ETGVTQSPTHLIKTRGQQVTLRCSSQSGHNTVSWYQQALGQGPQFIFQYYREEENGRGNFPPRFSGLQFPNYSSELNVNALELDDSALYLCASSLFSGGPYNEQFFGPGTRLTVL.

V is TRBV27 and J is TRBJ2-7, with 7 bases that match TRBD2. The CDR3 consists of 12 residues. CDR1 and CDR2 from the germline V gene are MNHEY and SMNVEV (reference sequence). Unmatched junction bases numbered 1, after V lost 3 bases and J lost 5 bases. The CDR3, as DNA: TGTGCCAGCAGTTTGGGAGGGAACGAGCAGTACTTC. Translation: CASSLGGNEQYF.

The chain combines TRBV5-8 with TRBJ2-7; TRBD1 aligns across 8 bases. This CDR3 is built from 13 residues. V lost 3 bases and J lost 5; bases outside the gene matches: 4. Germline V CDR1 and CDR2: SGHTS, YDEGEE. The CDR3 DNA follows: TGTGCCAGCAGCTCGGACAGGGAAGACGAGCAGTACTTC. Translation: CASSSDREDEQYF.

The chain links TRBV28 to TRBJ2-7; no reliable D call. This CDR3 has 14 amino acids. The germline CDR1 and CDR2 sequences are MDHEN and SYDVKM. V was trimmed by 7 bases and J by 7 bases, leaving 20 bases between them. DNA of the CDR3: TGTGCCAGCAAAGCAGACCGGGTAATCGGAGAGCAGTACTTC. It translates to CASKADRVIGEQYF.

This chain connects TRBV7-2 to TRBJ1-5; a possible D gene is TRBD1 (5 bases). CDR1 and CDR2 (germline): SGHTA, FQGNSA. The CDR3 covers 15 residues. V gave up 7 bases and J gave up 7 bases, with 20 bases separating them. This CDR3 reads CASMSDGGYGQPQHF. The CDR3 DNA follows: TGTGCCAGCATGTCGGATGGGGGGTACGGGCAGCCCCAGCATTTT. Looking up the rest from reference TRBV7-2 and TRBJ1-5 gives the full variable domain: GAGVSQSPSNKVTEKGKDVELRCDPISGHTALYWYRQSLGQGLEFLIYFQGNSAPDKSGLPSDRFSAERTGGSVSTLTIQRTQQEDSAVYLCASMSDGGYGQPQHFGDGTRLSIL.

The CDR3 loop is CATRLTDTQYF. The CDR3 DNA follows: TGTGCCACCAGACTCACAGATACGCAGTATTTT. This chain connects TRBV27 to TRBJ2-3; D ambiguous. Trimming stripped 10 bases from V and 2 bases from J, with 7 bases between. The CDR3 has 11 amino acids. Germline assignment: CDR1 MNHEY and CDR2 SMNVEV (reference sequence).

This chain links TRBV3-1 (or the pseudogene TRBV3-2) with TRBJ2-5; TRBD1 matches 7 bases. This CDR3 has 15 residues. Germline V gives CDR1 LGHDT, CDR2 YNNKEL (reference sequence). With 1 base clipped from V and 4 bases from J, the junction kept 6 bases outside the gene matches. CDR3 bases: TGTGCCAGCAGCCAAGTCCTTACAGGGGCAGAGACCCAGTACTTC. This codes for CASSQVLTGAETQYF.